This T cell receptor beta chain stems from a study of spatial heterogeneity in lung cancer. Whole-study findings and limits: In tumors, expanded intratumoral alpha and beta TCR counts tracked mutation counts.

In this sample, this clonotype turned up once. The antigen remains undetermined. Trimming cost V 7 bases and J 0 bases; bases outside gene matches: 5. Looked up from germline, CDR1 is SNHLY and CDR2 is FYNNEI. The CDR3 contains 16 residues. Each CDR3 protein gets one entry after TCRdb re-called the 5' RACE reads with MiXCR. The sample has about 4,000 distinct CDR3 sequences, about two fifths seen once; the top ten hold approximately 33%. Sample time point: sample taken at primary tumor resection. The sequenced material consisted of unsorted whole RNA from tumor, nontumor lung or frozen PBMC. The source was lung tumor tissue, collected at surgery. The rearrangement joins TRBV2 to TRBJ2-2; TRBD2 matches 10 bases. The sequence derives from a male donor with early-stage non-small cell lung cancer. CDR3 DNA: TGTGCCAGCAACCGGGGACTAGCGACGAACACCGGGGAGCTGTTTTTT. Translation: CASNRGLATNTGELFF.